A selection of T cell receptor beta chains follows, all from one sample in a study of cytomegalovirus exposure and HLA in healthy donors. Sequencing used immunoSEQ multiplex PCR; TCRdb keeps in-frame clones, though not all of them. The repertoire holds 150,000 to 200,000 clones, with 75% to 90% as singletons. Sample: PBMCs. These receptors came from a woman between 18 and 30 years old in good health and CMV-seronegative. CDR3s include the opening cysteine and the closing phenylalanine or tryptophan. Each record gives: J gene, V gene, clone size, D gene, CDR3 protein, CDR3 DNA. D genes are given only for firm matches. Only part of the rows carry a size: once, few, many, or a class if the clone is expanded.

TRBJ2-3 | TRBV5-1 | . | . | CASSLGGDTDTQYF | TGCGCCAGCAGCTTGGGCGGGGACACAGATACGCAGTATTTT
TRBJ2-7 | TRBV5-1 | . | . | CASSLQDRSSYEQYF | TGCGCCAGCAGCCTACAAGATAGGAGCTCCTACGAGCAGTACTTC
TRBJ1-6 | TRBV28 | . | . | CATENLNSPLHF | TGTGCCACCGAGAACCTAAATTCACCCCTCCACTTT
TRBJ1-1 | TRBV7-9 | . | TRBD1 | CASSLGQDMNTEAFF | TGTGCCAGCAGCTTGGGACAGGATATGAACACTGAAGCTTTCTTT
TRBJ2-1 | TRBV7-9 | once | . | CASSPTSGLLTDEQFF | TGTGCCAGCAGCCCAACATCGGGACTTTTAACCGATGAGCAGTTCTTC
TRBJ1-2 | TRBV7-9 | . | TRBD1 | CASSPYGTGMNYGYTF | TGTGCCAGCAGTCCTTACGGGACAGGGATGAACTATGGCTACACCTTC
TRBJ2-5 | TRBV7-9 | . | TRBD2 | CASSLGLAVWETQYF | TGTGCCAGCAGCTTAGGACTAGCTGTATGGGAGACCCAGTACTTC
TRBJ2-5 | TRBV5-4 | once | TRBD1 | CASRSDRVRETQYF | TGTGCCAGCAGATCAGACAGGGTACGAGAGACCCAGTACTTC
TRBJ2-2 | TRBV14 | . | TRBD2 | CASSLGTSGRATGELFF | TGTGCCAGCAGCCTCGGGACTAGCGGGAGGGCAACCGGGGAGCTGTTTTTT
TRBJ2-1 | TRBV10-2 | few | TRBD2 | CAIATLAGGPGNEQFF | TGCGCCATCGCGACACTAGCGGGAGGGCCGGGCAATGAGCAGTTCTTC
TRBJ2-7 | TRBV10-3 | . | TRBD2 | CAISVSGSNEQYF | TGTGCCATCAGTGTTAGCGGGAGCAACGAGCAGTACTTC
TRBJ2-5 | TRBV29-1 | . | TRBD2 | CSVAGGTKETQYF | TGCAGCGTCGCGGGGGGAACAAAAGAGACCCAGTACTTC
TRBJ1-1 | TRBV7-6 | . | . | CASSLGRSPNTEAFF | TGTGCCAGCAGCTTAGGCAGGTCCCCCAACACTGAAGCTTTCTTT
TRBJ2-7 | TRBV9 | . | TRBD1 | CASSLSGTGAYEQYF | TGTGCCAGCAGCCTCTCGGGGACAGGTGCCTACGAGCAGTACTTC
TRBJ2-7 | TRBV6-1 | . | . | CASSEIAGAYEQYF | TGTGCCAGCAGTGAAATTGCTGGAGCCTACGAGCAGTACTTC
TRBJ2-3 | TRBV6-1 | . | TRBD1 | CASSEAGTGSQYF | TGTGCCAGCAGTGAAGCGGGGACAGGCTCTCAGTATTTT
TRBJ2-3 | TRBV27 | once | . | CASSPQGFLGDTQYF | TGTGCCAGCAGTCCACAGGGATTTTTGGGAGATACGCAGTATTTT
TRBJ2-4 | TRBV13 | . | . | CASSETRSTDIQYF | TGTGCCAGCAGCGAAACTAGGAGTACGGACATTCAGTACTTC
TRBJ1-4 | TRBV29-1 | . | . | CSVRGSSNEKLFF | TGCAGCGTACGGGGGAGTTCTAATGAAAAACTGTTTTTT
TRBJ2-3 | TRBV10-2 | once | . | CASSDWGGLSDTQYF | TGCGCCAGCAGTGATTGGGGGGGCCTTTCAGATACGCAGTATTTT
TRBJ2-1 | TRBV27 | . | . | CASSLQGNEQFF | TGTGCCAGCAGTTTACAGGGAAATGAGCAGTTCTTC
TRBJ2-5 | TRBV30 | . | . | CAWSLGQHQETQYF | TGTGCCTGGAGTTTAGGACAGCACCAAGAGACCCAGTACTTC
TRBJ2-3 | TRBV6-5 | . | TRBD2 | CASSYEGLATDTQYF | TGTGCTAGCAGTTACGAGGGACTAGCTACAGATACGCAGTATTTT
TRBJ2-3 | TRBV6-5 | . | TRBD2 | CASSTSGSGADTQYF | TGTGCCAGCAGCACTAGCGGGAGCGGGGCAGATACGCAGTATTTT
TRBJ2-3 | TRBV27 | once | . | CASSLGGLADTQYF | TGTGCCAGCAGTTTAGGAGGACTGGCAGATACGCAGTATTTT
TRBJ2-3 | TRBV9 | . | . | CASSPLGQASTDTQYF | TGTGCCAGCAGCCCCTTAGGCCAGGCTAGCACAGATACGCAGTATTTT
TRBJ2-1 | TRBV6-4 | . | . | CASSPGESYNEQFF | TGTGCCAGCAGTCCGGGGGAGTCCTACAATGAGCAGTTCTTC
TRBJ2-5 | TRBV5-1 | . | TRBD2 | CASRLAGETQYF | TGCGCCAGCAGGCTAGCGGGGGAGACCCAGTACTTC
TRBJ2-2 | TRBV25-1 | many | TRBD2 | CASSESGGGELFF | TGTGCCAGCAGTGAATCGGGGGGAGGGGAGCTGTTTTTT